This passage covers 32 T cell receptor beta chains from one sample sequenced in a study of patients and donors after allogeneic stem cell transplantation. TCRdb ran MiXCR on the RT-PCR reads and lists one entry per CDR3 protein. This table holds a few hundred thousand distinct CDR3 sequences, 13% to 15% found once. The sequenced material came from blood, either unsorted or a sorted T cell fraction (not recorded which). Receptor source: a human donor who was either an allogeneic HSCT recipient or a stem cell or donor lymphocyte infusion donor (not recorded which). It is not recorded whose cells these are; they may come from a transplant donor.

The CDR3 DNA follows: TGCAGTGCTAGTTCAGCGGGAGATACTAAAGATACGCAGTATTTT. Translation gives CSASSAGDTKDTQYF. The chain carries TRBV20-1 and TRBJ2-3; 8 bases agree with TRBD2. CDR1 and CDR2 (germline): DFQATT, SNEGSKA (reference sequence). The trim removed 3 bases at V and 5 bases at J, leaving 10 bases unmatched. The CDR3 sequence is 15 residues long.

This clonotype was seen only a few times. This sequence joins TRBV7-2 and TRBJ1-1, with D perhaps matching TRBD1 (6 bases). Trimming shortened V by 3 bases and J by 10 bases, and 18 bases separated the two germline ends. Looked up from germline, CDR1 is SGHTA and CDR2 is FQGNSA. The length of the CDR3 is 14 residues. As DNA, the CDR3 is TGTGCCAGCAGCTTCCAGGCAGGGGCTGAAACAGCTTTCTTT. Translating it yields CASSFQAGAETAFF.

The table lists this clonotype with many counts. The rearrangement uses TRBV4-2 and TRBJ2-7, with 9 positions matching TRBD1. V was clipped by 0 bases and J by 0 bases; unmatched bases: 6. In germline, CDR1 is LGHNA, CDR2 YNFKEQ. CDR3 length equals 17 residues. This CDR3 reads CASSQDHGQGPSYEQYF. The CDR3 region has the DNA TGTGCCAGCAGCCAAGATCACGGACAGGGGCCCTCCTACGAGCAGTACTTC.

The chain uses TRBV5-8 and TRBJ1-5; D unresolved. The CDR3 covers 13 residues. Per germline, CDR1 SGHTS and CDR2 YDEGEE. Trimming removed 4 bases at V and 7 bases at J, with 12 bases between. DNA of the CDR3: TGTGCCAGCAGCGTAACCGGGAACCAGCCCCAGCATTTT. This encodes CASSVTGNQPQHF.

The V call is TRBV7-9, the J call TRBJ2-7, with D possibly TRBD2 on 5 matching bases. V lost 6 bases, J lost 4 bases, and 7 bases lay in between. The CDR3 runs 11 residues. Germline assignment: CDR1 SEHNR and CDR2 FQNEAQ (reference sequence). For the CDR3, the DNA is TGTGCCAGCAGGTCGGGGTACGAGCAGTACTTC. Amino acids: CASRSGYEQYF.

In its sample, this clonotype was seen many times. The chain is built from TRBV14 and TRBJ2-1, with 7 bases identical to TRBD1. Per germline, CDR1 SGHDN and CDR2 FVKESK. CDR3 length equals 14 residues. Trimming took 0 bases from V and 12 from J; bases not matched to a gene: 8. The CDR3 region is CASSQDLGQVAQFF. CDR3 sequence (DNA): TGTGCCAGCAGCCAAGATTTAGGACAGGTAGCGCAGTTCTTC.

The chain couples TRBV5-1 to TRBJ1-5, with D possibly being TRBD1 (5 bases). The CDR3 consists of 15 residues. Germline loops: CDR1 SGHRS, CDR2 YFSETQ. The V end was cut by 4 bases, the J end by 3 bases, with 14 bases between. CDR3 in amino acids: CASSPGHAINQPQHF. The CDR3 region has the DNA TGCGCCAGCAGCCCCGGACATGCGATCAATCAGCCCCAGCATTTT.

This clonotype turned up a few times. The genes are TRBV3-1 and TRBJ1-4; 7 bases fit TRBD1. The V gene's germline CDR1 is LGHDT and CDR2 YNNKEL (reference sequence). This CDR3 is built from 15 residues. V dropped 4 bases and J dropped 4; count of bases not matched to a gene: 6. The CDR3 sequence: CASSRGTADNEKLFF. CDR3 nucleotides: TGTGCCAGCAGCCGTGGGACAGCTGATAATGAAAAACTGTTTTTT.

This clonotype was recorded at least ten times. The gene calls are TRBV7-2 and TRBJ2-1; D is perhaps TRBD1 or TRBD2 (5 bases each). This CDR3 has 11 residues. Between the trimmed V and J ends, which lost 7 bases and 10 bases, there was a span of 11 bases. The germline CDR1 and CDR2 sequences are SGHTA and FQGNSA. The CDR3 DNA is TGTGCCAGCACCCCACGGGACGAGCAGTTCTTC. This translates into CASTPRDEQFF.

The sample holds many counts of this clonotype. J is TRBJ2-2 and V is TRBV14, with 7 positions matching TRBD1. Germline V gives CDR1 SGHDN, CDR2 FVKESK. The V gene end was trimmed by 6 bases and the J gene end by 5 bases; junction bases not matched to a gene: 6. The length of the CDR3 is 14 residues. In DNA, the CDR3 is TGTGCCAGCAGTCGACAGGGAAAAACCGGGGAGCTGTTTTTT. As protein: CASSRQGKTGELFF.

This clonotype was found many times. The CDR3 reads CASSQGGSGEKLFF. The CDR3 DNA is TGCGCCAGCAGCCAAGGGGGCAGTGGGGAAAAACTGTTTTTT. The V call is TRBV4-1, the J call TRBJ1-4, with a weak D call TRBD1 (5 bases). The V end was cut by 1 base, the J end by 8 bases, with 11 bases between. Germline V lookup: CDR1 MGHRA, CDR2 YSYEKL. The CDR3 loop spans 14 amino acids.

The chain has TRBV5-1 and TRBJ2-3, with 12 bases fitting TRBD2. The CDR3 runs 16 residues. Germline values: CDR1 SGHRS, CDR2 YFSETQ. V shed 0 bases and J 5 bases; nucleotides not matched to a gene: 4. CDR3 bases: TGCGCCAGCAGCTTGGGACTAGCGGGAGTTTTAGATACGCAGTATTTT. Amino acids: CASSLGLAGVLDTQYF.

The CDR3: CSASNLAFENEQFF. In DNA, the CDR3 is TGCAGTGCTAGCAACCTAGCCTTTGAGAATGAGCAGTTCTTC. The J gene is TRBJ2-1, the V gene TRBV20-1; D might be TRBD2 (5 bases). The CDR3 has 14 residues. Trimming took off 3 bases at V and 7 bases at J, with 16 bases between the two ends. CDR1 DFQATT and CDR2 SNEGSKA come from the germline V gene (reference sequence).

This clonotype occurred a few times. The chain couples TRBV4-1 to TRBJ2-7; D unclear. Germline lookup yields CDR1 MGHRA and CDR2 YSYEKL. CDR3 length: 13 residues. V dropped 1 base and J dropped 3 bases, with 7 bases sitting between them. The CDR3 protein is CASSQAHFYEQYF. The CDR3 bases are TGCGCCAGCAGCCAAGCACACTTCTACGAGCAGTACTTC.

This chain connects TRBV10-3 to TRBJ2-7; D perhaps matches TRBD2 (6 bases). Germline-derived CDR1 and CDR2 are ENHRY and SYGVKD. The CDR3 totals 15 residues. V lost 8 bases and J 0 bases, leaving 17 bases between the germline ends. CDR3 loop: CAIRGGSGPSYEQYF. In DNA form, the CDR3 reads TGTGCCATCCGGGGAGGTAGCGGACCCTCCTACGAGCAGTACTTC.

This clonotype turned up a few times. The chain carries TRBV3-1 and TRBJ1-4; D ambiguous. V lost 2 bases and J 8 bases, leaving 3 bases between the germline ends. The CDR3 has 11 amino acids. The germline gives CDR1 LGHDT, CDR2 YNNKEL (reference sequence). This chain's CDR3 is CASSQKEKLFF. The CDR3, as DNA: TGTGCCAGCAGCCAAAAAGAAAAACTGTTTTTT.

The gene calls are TRBV6-4 and TRBJ2-7; weak D call: TRBD2 (6 bases). Germline CDR1 and CDR2: MRHNA and SNTAGT. Trimming pared 2 bases from V and 5 bases from J, leaving 13 bases between. This CDR3 has 14 amino acids. DNA for the CDR3: TGTGCCAGCAGTGACGTGGGAGGAGTGAACGAGCAGTACTTC. Translation: CASSDVGGVNEQYF.

The chain couples TRBV6-1 to TRBJ1-2, with no clear D. With 6 bases removed from V and 14 bases from J, the gap between germline ends came to 13 bases. The CDR3 is 10 residues long. Per the germline V gene, CDR1 is MNHNS and CDR2 is SASEGT. The DNA of the CDR3 is TGTGCCAGCAGGTATTTGACGATAACCTTC. Translation gives CASRYLTITF.

The chain is built from TRBV30 and TRBJ2-7; no clear D gene. The CDR3 is 13 amino acids. Looked up from germline, CDR1 is GTSNPN and CDR2 is SVGIG (reference sequence). V was pared by 2 bases and J by 0 bases, with 8 bases between. The chain's CDR3 is CAWSPRTSYEQYF. The CDR3 bases are TGTGCCTGGAGTCCCCGTACCTCCTACGAGCAGTACTTC.

This clonotype has a handful of counts. The chain is built from TRBV6-2 or TRBV6-3 and TRBJ1-5; no firm D call. With 4 bases removed from V and 7 bases from J, the gap between germline ends came to 11 bases. This CDR3 comprises 13 residues. Looked up from germline, CDR1 is MNHEY and CDR2 is SVGEGT. CDR3 in DNA: TGTGCCAGCAGTTTCTCTTACCGCCAGCCCCAGCATTTT. Protein: CASSFSYRQPQHF.

This clonotype occurred many times. The genes are TRBV5-6 and TRBJ2-7, with 8 bases aligning to TRBD1. Germline V gives CDR1 SGHDT, CDR2 YYEEEE. The junction had 8 bases not matched to a gene; V was cut back by 7 bases and J by 2 bases. The CDR3 has 14 residues. CDR3 sequence reads: CASRVRTGTYEQYF. CDR3 nucleotides: TGTGCCAGCCGCGTCAGGACAGGGACCTACGAGCAGTACTTC.

This clonotype was counted a few times. The chain joins TRBV5-4 to TRBJ1-5, with unresolved D. The germline V gene has CDR1 SGHNT and CDR2 YYREEE (reference sequence). The CDR3 runs 13 residues. V shed 4 bases and J shed 4 bases, with 9 bases lying between them. CDR3 nucleotides: TGTGCCAGCAGCACCGGACGGAATCAGCCCCAGCATTTT. This gives the protein CASSTGRNQPQHF. Drawing the rest from reference TRBV5-4 and TRBJ1-5, the complete variable domain is ETGVTQSPTHLIKTRGQQVTLRCSSQSGHNTVSWYQQALGQGPQFIFQYYREEENGRGNFPPRFSGLQFPNYSSELNVNALELDDSALYLCASSTGRNQPQHFGDGTRLSIL.

The rearrangement joins TRBV18 to TRBJ2-1, with 15 bases lining up with TRBD2. Germline values: CDR1 KGHSH, CDR2 LQKENI. The CDR3 length is 17 residues. V was pared by 0 bases and J by 9 bases, with 6 bases of the junction left unmatched. This CDR3 is CASSPPTGLAGGGEQFF. The CDR3 DNA reads TGTGCCAGCTCACCACCGACGGGACTAGCGGGAGGAGGTGAGCAGTTCTTC. Combining the CDR3 with reference TRBV18 and TRBJ2-1 gives the whole variable domain NAGVMQNPRHLVRRRGQEARLRCSPMKGHSHVYWYRQLPEEGLKFMVYLQKENIIDESGMPKERFSAEFPKEGPSILRIQQVVRGDSAAYFCASSPPTGLAGGGEQFFGPGTRLTVL.

This clonotype was picked up a small number of times. J is TRBJ2-7 and V is TRBV30, with 9 bases fitting TRBD1. Germline V CDR1 and CDR2: GTSNPN, SVGIG (reference sequence). The CDR3 is made up of 13 amino acids. V was clipped by 6 bases and J by 5 bases; unmatched bases: 8. CDR3 protein: CACPGQGDHEQYF. In DNA form, the CDR3 reads TGTGCCTGTCCGGGACAGGGAGACCACGAGCAGTACTTC.

V is TRBV7-9 and J is TRBJ1-2, with D possibly being TRBD1 (5 bases). V lost 7 bases to trimming and J lost 4 bases, with 19 bases between them. Germline CDR1 reads SEHNR; CDR2 reads FQNEAQ (reference sequence). The CDR3 has 15 residues. The CDR3 region is CASTTYSDRIYGYTF. CDR3 coding DNA: TGTGCCAGCACCACCTATTCCGACAGAATCTATGGCTACACCTTC.

This clonotype came up many times. The gene calls are TRBV6-4 and TRBJ2-3; the D gene is possibly TRBD1 (5 bases). The CDR3 has 15 residues. Deletions cut 4 bases from V and 0 bases from J, with 11 bases between. Germline V gene data show CDR1 as MRHNA and CDR2 as SNTAGT. The CDR3 DNA reads TGTGCCAGCAGTGCAGGGTCAATTAGCACAGATACGCAGTATTTT. Translating it yields CASSAGSISTDTQYF.

This clonotype has just a few counts. The CDR3 bases are TGTGCCAGCAGCGGTGGACTAGCGGGGGGGGTCAATGGGGAGACCCAGTACTTC. It specifies CASSGGLAGGVNGETQYF. The chain is built from TRBV11-2 and TRBJ2-5; 15 bases agree with TRBD2. Germline V gene lookup returns CDR1 SGHAT and CDR2 FQNNGV. V shed 5 bases and J 5 bases; nucleotides not matched to a gene: 12. The CDR3 contains 18 residues.

The V gene is TRBV28, the J gene TRBJ1-2, with D uncertain. The V end was cut by 2 bases, the J end by 10 bases, with 23 bases between. The CDR3 contains 16 residues. Germline-derived CDR1 and CDR2 are MDHEN and SYDVKM. Here the CDR3 DNA reads TGTGCCAGCAGTTTAGCGGCACTTGGGCAACGTGAGGACTACACCTTC. Amino acids: CASSLAALGQREDYTF.

V and J are TRBV7-9 and TRBJ1-2; the match to TRBD1 covers 8 bases. Germline loops: CDR1 SEHNR, CDR2 FQNEAQ (reference sequence). The CDR3 has 13 amino acids. V gave up 6 bases and J gave up 2 bases; unmatched junction bases: 2. Here the CDR3 DNA reads TGTGCCAGCAGACAGGGGGGGAACTATGGCTACACCTTC. It yields the protein CASRQGGNYGYTF.

This clonotype was counted only a few times. V is TRBV11-1 and J is TRBJ2-2; 8 bases are a match to TRBD1. The CDR3 is made up of 17 amino acids. Germline CDR1 and CDR2: SGHAT and FQDESV (reference sequence). Trimming at V came to 5 bases and at J to 1 base, leaving 9 bases not matched to a gene. The CDR3 here is CASSLLGTGENTGELFF. In nucleotides, the CDR3 is TGTGCCAGCAGCCTCTTGGGGACAGGCGAGAACACCGGGGAGCTGTTTTTT. Full variable domain (outside the CDR3, taken from reference TRBV11-1 and TRBJ2-2): EAEVAQSPRYKITEKSQAVAFWCDPISGHATLYWYRQILGQGPELLVQFQDESVVDDSQLPKDRFSAERLKGVDSTLKIQPAELGDSAMYLCASSLLGTGENTGELFFGEGSRLTVL.

This clonotype showed up just a few times. Sequence at one end of the junction differs from germline and may be a read error. The chain links TRBV3-1 to TRBJ2-1; no reliable D call. The CDR3 has 12 residues. The germline V gene has CDR1 LGHDT and CDR2 YNNKEL (reference sequence). The DNA for the CDR3 is TGTGCCAGCAGCCTCTCCGGACGTCCTCTTATCTTC. This codes for CASSLSGRPLIF.

The rearrangement joins TRBV28 to TRBJ1-1, with D tentatively TRBD1 (5 bases). V dropped 5 bases and J dropped 5 bases, with 12 bases sitting between them. Germline V gene sequence: CDR1 MDHEN, CDR2 SYDVKM. The CDR3 sequence is 13 residues long. This CDR3 reads CASSPSGPTEAFF. In DNA, the CDR3 is TGTGCCAGCAGTCCCTCAGGGCCGACTGAAGCTTTCTTT.